This T cell receptor beta chain was documented in a study of CD8+ T cells in alopecia areata. About the study: Each of the treated patients was given oral tofacitinib, 5 to 10 mg twice daily, for moderate-to-severe alopecia areata. Study outcomes and limitations: Many expanded lesional clones persisted in scalp and blood during tofacitinib treatment.

In this sample, this clone turned up once. The antigen remains undetermined. Treatment meaning: oral pan-JAK inhibitor, 5-10 mg twice daily. Sequencing used cDNA as its template, made by extracting RNA and reverse transcribing it. TCRdb's copy holds only in-frame clones and misses some; the assay was immunoSEQ multiplex PCR. The sample includes 190,000 or so clones, about three fifths of them seen just once. Germline loops: CDR1 SQVTM, CDR2 ANQGSEA. The CDR3 covers 17 residues. V was pared by 4 bases and J by 3 bases, with 10 bases of the junction left unmatched. The sample in question was CD4+ T cells sorted from blood, obtained at week 24, from a patient treated with tofacitinib. The rearrangement joins TRBV29-1 to TRBJ1-4; 11 bases align to TRBD1. This sequence was found in a human donor with alopecia areata. CDR3 protein: CSVGIGTGGTANEKLFF. The CDR3 DNA follows: TGCAGCGTTGGAATCGGGACAGGGGGTACGGCTAATGAAAAACTGTTTTTT.